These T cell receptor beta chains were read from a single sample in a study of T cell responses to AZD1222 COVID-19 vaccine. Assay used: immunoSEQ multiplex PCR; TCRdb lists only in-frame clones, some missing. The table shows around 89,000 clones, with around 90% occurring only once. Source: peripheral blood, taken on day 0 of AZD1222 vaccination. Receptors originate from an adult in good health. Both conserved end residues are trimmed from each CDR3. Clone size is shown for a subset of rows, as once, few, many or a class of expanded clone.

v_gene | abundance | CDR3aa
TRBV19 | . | ASSIKFWETQY
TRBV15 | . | ATSREGGGSYEQY
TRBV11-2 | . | ASSSDPILSSYNEQF
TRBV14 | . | ASSLGPGGAF
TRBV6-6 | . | ASSGSITGALEYSNQPQH
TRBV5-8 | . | ASSLVFGSEAF
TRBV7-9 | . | ASSLRQIATNEKLF
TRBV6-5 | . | ASRRQGAAF
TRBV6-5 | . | ASRPVGRRGGYT
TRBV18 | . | ASSPLGDSNYGYT
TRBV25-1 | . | ASSESGDSGNTIY
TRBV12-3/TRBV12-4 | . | ASSFFVTDTQY
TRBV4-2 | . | ASSQGFEGGKLF
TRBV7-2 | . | ASSSIPSGYGYT
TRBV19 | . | ASSATGTGVDYGYT
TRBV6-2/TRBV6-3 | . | ASSYPEVDSGGAEETQY
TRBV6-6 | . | ASLTRGVVYGYT
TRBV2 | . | ASTAGTGGLNTEAF
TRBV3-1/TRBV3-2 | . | ASSQDWNQPQH
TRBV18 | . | ASSPDTQGGYT
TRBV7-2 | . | ASSLVGTGRIYGYT
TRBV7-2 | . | ASSLVLAAGYEQY
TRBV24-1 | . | ATSDFGEWETQY
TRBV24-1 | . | ATSRTGDTGELF
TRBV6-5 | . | ASSRNGGYT
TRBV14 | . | ASSQSPFRTQY
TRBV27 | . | ASSWGGGVEQY
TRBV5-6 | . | ASSSYRGSPLH
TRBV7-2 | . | ASSSRVGYNEQF
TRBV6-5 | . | ASSHAVTNYGYT
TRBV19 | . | ASSIDSRGRYGYT
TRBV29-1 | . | SSQIGGDTQY
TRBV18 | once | ASSPPVRLGNTIY
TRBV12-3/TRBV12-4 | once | ASSLAGEKLF
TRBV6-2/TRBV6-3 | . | ASSYSATASNQPQH
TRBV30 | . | AWSVVVPTQPGELF
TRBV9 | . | ASSATSDSSYEQY
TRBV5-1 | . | ASSSGTRSLEQY
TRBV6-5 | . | ASSTPLRDEQY
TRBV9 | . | ASSESHTDEQF
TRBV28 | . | ASRDSRNYGYT
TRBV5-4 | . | ASRTGGTSTDTQY
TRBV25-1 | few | ASRQGAGYEQY